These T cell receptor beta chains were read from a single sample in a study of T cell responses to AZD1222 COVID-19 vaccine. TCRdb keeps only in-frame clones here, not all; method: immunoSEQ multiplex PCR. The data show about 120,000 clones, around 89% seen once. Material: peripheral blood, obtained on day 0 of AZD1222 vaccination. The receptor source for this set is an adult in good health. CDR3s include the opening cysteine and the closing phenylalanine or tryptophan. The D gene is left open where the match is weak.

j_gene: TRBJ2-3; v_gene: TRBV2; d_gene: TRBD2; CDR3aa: CASSEGSGTNTDTQYF
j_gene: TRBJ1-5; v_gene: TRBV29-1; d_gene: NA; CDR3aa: CSVIAVGAQHF
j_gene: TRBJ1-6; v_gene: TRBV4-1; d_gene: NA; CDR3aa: CASRKVAISYNSPLHF
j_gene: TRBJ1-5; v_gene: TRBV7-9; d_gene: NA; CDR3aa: CASKGEGPNQPQHF
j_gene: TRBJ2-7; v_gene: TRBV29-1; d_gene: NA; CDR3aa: CSVSYTRERATYEQYF
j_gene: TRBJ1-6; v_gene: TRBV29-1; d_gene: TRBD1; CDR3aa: CSAGQGANSPLHF
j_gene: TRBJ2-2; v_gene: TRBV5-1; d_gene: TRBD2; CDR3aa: CASSPALGGITGELFF
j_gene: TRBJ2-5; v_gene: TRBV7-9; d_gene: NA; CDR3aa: CASSHLGGLQETQYF
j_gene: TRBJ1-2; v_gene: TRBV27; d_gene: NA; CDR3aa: CASSLSTARGYTF
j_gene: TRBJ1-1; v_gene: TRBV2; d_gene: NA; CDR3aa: CASSEDGTAVEAFF
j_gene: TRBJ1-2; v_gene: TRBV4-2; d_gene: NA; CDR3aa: CASSRGDPTLGYTF
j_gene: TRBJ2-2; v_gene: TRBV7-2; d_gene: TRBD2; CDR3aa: CASSISGTNTGELFF
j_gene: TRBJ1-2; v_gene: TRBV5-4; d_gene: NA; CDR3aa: CASSFLGIDYGYTF
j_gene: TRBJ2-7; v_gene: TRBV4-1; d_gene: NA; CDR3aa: CASSQDRVLREQYF
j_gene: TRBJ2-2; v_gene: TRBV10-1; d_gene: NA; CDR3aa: CASLAENTGELFF
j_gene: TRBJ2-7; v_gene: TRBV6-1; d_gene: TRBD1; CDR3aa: CASSEPRDRDEQYF
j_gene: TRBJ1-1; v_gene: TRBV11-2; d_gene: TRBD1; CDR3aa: CASSSLGQGPEAFF
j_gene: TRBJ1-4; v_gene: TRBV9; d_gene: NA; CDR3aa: CASSGRDNEKLFF
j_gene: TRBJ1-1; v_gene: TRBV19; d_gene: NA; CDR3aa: CASSIGSQAFF
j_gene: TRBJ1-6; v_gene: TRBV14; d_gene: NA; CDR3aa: CASSPERGGSPLHF
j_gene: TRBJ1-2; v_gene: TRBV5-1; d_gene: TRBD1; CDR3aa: CASSADRGGYTF
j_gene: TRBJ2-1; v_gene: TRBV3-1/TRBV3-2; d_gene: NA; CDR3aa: CASSQGHAYNEQFF
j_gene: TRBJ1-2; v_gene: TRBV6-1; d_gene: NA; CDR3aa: CASSEEGGNYYGYTF
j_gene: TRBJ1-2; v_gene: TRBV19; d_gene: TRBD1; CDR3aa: CASTTHRGRGYGYTF
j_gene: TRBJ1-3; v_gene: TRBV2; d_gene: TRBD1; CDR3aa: CASRGGGQGMLPSGNTIYF
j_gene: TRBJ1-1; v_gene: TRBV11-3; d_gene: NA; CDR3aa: CASSHGRATEAFF
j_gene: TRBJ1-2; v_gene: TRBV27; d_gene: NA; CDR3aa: CASSPQPGRGYGYTF
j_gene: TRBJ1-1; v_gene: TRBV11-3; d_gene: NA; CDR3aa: CASSLPRVTEAFF
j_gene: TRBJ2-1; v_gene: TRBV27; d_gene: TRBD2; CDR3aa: CASTSSGGTYNEQFF
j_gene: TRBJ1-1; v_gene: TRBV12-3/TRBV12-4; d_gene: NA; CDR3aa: CASIPKSYTEAFF
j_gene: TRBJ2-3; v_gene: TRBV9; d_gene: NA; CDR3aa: CASSVIEHPDTQYF
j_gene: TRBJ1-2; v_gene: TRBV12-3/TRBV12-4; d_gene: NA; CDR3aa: CASSLQNGYTF
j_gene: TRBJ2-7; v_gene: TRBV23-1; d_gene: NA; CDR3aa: CASPRGNPYVEQYF
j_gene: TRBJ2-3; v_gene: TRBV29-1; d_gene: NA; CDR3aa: CSAIWSGTDTQYF
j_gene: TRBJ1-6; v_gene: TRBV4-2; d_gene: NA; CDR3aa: CASSQVGRVDSPLHF
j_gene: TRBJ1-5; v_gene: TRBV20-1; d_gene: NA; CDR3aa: CSASKGASNQPQHF
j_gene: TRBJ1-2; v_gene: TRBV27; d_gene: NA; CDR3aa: CASTPRAGPNYGYTF
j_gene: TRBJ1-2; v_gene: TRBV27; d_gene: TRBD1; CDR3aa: CASSLGGTGTYGYTF
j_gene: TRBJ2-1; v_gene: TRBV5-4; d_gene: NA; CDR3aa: CASSQREGNEQFF
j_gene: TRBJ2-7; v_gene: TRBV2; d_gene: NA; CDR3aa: CASSRSGSSSYEQYF
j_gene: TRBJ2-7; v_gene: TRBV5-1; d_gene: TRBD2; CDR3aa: CASSLDGTSGSRFEQYF
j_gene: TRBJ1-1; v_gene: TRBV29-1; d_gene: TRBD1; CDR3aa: CSGGQGVSGAFF
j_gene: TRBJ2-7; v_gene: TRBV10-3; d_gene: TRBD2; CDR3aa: CAISPLPAGPSSYEQYF
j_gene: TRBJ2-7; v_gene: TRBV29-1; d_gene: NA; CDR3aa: CSVPWGDEQYF
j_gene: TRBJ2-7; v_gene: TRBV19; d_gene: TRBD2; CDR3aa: CASSPVEGGDEQYF
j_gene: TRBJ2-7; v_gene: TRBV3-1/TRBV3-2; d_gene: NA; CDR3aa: CASSQVHLAEQYF
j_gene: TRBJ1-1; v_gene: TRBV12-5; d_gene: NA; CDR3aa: CASVLNTEAFF
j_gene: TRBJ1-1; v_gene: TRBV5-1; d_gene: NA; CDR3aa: CASSFGSYANTEAFF
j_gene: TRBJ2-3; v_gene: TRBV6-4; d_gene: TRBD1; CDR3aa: CASSVDRGQKDTQYF
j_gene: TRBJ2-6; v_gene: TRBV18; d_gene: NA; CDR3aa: CASSPLAGAISGANVLTF
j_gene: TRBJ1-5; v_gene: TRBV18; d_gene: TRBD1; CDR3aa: CASSPGTGDNQPQHF
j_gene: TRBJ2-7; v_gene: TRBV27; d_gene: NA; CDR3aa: CASSYRASPYEQYF
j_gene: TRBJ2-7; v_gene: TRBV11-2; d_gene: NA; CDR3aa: CASSSSGAQSSEQYF
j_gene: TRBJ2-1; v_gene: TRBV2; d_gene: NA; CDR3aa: CAGGTVSYNEQFF
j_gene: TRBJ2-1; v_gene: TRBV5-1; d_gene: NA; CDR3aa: CASSLAPGNEQFF
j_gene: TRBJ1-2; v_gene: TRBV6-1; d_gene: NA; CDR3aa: CASSEVRMGDGYTF
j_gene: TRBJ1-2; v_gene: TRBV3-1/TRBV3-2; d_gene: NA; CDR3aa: CASSQGFGDGYTF
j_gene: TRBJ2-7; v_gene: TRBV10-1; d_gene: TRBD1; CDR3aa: CASSDGYGTAQFSEQYF